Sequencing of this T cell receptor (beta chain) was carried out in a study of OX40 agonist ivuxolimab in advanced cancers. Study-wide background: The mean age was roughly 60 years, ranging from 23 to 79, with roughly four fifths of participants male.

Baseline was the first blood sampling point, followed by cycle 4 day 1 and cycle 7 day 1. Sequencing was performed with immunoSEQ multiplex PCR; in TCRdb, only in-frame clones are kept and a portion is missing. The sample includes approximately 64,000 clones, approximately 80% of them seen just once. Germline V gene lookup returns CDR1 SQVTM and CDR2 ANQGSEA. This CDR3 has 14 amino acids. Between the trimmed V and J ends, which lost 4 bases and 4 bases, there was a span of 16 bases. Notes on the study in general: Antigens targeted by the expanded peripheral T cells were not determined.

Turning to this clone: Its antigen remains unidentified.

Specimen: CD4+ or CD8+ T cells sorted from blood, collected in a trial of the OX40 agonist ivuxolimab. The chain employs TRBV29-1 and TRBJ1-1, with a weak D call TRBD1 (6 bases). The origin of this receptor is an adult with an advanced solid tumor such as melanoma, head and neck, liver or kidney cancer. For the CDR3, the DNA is TGCAGCGTTGCCGCTGGGGGCACGGGCACTGAAGCTTTCTTT. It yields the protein CSVAAGGTGTEAFF.